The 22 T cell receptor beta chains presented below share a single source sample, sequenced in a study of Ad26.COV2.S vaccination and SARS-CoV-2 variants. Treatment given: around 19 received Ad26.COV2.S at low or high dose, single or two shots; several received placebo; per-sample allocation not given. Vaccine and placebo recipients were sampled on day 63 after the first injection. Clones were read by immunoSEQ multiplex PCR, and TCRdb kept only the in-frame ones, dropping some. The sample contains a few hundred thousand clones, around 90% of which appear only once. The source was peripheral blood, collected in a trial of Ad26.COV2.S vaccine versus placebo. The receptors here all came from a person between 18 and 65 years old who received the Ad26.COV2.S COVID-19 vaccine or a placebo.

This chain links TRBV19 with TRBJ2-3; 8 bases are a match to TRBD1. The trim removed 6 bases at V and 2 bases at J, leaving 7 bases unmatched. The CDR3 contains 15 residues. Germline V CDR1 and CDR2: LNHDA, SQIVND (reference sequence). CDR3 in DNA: TGTGCCAGTAGCTCAAACAGGGGGGACACAGATACGCAGTATTTT. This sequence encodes CASSSNRGDTDTQYF.

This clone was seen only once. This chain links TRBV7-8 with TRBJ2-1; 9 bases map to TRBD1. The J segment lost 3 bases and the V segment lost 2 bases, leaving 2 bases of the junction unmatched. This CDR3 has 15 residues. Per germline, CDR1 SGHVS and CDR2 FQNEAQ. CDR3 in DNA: TGTGCCAGCAGCTTATCGGGACAGGGCTACAATGAGCAGTTCTTC. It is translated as CASSLSGQGYNEQFF.

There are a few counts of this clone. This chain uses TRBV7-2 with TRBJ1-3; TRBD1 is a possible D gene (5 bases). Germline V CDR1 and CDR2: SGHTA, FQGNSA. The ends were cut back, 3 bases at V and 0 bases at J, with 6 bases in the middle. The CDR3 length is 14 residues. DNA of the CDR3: TGTGCCAGCAGCTTCAGGGCCTCTGGAAACACCATATATTTT. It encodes CASSFRASGNTIYF.

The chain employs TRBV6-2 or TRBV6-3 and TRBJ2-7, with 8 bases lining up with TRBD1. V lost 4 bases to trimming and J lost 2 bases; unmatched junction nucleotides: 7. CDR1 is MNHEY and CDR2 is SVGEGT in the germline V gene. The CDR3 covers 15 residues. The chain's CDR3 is CASSSPDRATYEQYF. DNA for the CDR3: TGTGCCAGCAGTTCCCCGGACAGGGCGACCTACGAGCAGTACTTC.

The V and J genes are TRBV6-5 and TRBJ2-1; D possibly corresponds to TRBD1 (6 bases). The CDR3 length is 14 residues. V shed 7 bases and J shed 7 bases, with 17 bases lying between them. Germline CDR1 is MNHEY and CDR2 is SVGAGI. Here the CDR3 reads CASIKTGKVNEQFF. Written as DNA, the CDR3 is TGTGCCAGCATAAAAACAGGGAAAGTAAATGAGCAGTTCTTC.

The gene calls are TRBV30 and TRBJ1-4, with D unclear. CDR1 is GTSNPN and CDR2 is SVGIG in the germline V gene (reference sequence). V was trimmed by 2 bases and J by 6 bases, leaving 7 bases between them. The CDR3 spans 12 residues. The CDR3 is CAWSSNYEKLFF. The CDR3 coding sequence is TGTGCCTGGAGTTCGAATTATGAAAAACTGTTTTTT.

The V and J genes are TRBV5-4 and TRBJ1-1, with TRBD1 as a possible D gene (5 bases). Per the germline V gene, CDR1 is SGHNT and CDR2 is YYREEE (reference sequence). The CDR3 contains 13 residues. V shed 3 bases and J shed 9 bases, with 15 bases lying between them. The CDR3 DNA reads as TGTGCCAGCAGCTCAAGCGCTCAGGGCCAAGCTTTCTTT. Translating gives CASSSSAQGQAFF.

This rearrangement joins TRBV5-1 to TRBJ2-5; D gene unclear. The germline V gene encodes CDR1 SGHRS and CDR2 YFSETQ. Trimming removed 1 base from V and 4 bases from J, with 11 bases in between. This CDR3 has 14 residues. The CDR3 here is CASSLTGKGETQYF. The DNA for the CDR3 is TGCGCCAGCAGCTTGACGGGTAAGGGAGAGACCCAGTACTTC.

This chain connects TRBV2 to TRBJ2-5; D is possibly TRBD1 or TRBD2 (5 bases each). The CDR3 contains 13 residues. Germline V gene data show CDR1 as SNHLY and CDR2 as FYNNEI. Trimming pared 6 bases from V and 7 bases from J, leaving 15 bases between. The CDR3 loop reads CASSGTVRRTQYF. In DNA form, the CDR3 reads TGTGCCAGCAGCGGGACGGTGCGTCGGACCCAGTACTTC.

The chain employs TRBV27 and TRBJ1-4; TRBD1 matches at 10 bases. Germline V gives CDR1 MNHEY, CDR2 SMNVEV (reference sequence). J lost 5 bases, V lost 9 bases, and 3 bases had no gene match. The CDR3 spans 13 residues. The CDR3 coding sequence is TGTGCCAGTAGGGGACAGGGGAATGAAAAACTGTTTTTT. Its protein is CASRGQGNEKLFF.

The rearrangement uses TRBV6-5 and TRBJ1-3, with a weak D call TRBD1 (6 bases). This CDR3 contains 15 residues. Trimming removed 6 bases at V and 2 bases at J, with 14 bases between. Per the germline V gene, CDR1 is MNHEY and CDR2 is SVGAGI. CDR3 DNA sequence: TGTGCCAGCAGGCCGACAGGTTGGACTGGAAACACCATATATTTT. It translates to CASRPTGWTGNTIYF.

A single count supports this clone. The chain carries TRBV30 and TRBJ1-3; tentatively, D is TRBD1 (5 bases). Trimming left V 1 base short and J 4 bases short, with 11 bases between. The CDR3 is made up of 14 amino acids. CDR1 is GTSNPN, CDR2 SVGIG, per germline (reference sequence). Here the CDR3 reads CAWSARGVGNTIYF. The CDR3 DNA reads TGTGCCTGGAGTGCTAGAGGGGTCGGAAACACCATATATTTT.

CDR3 sequence (DNA): TGTGCCAGCAGCCAAGATCATAGGACCGGGGAGCTGTTTTTT. This sequence encodes CASSQDHRTGELFF. J is TRBJ2-2 and V is TRBV14; no clear D. V lost 0 bases and J 5 bases, leaving 7 bases between the germline ends. Germline loops: CDR1 SGHDN, CDR2 FVKESK. The CDR3 has 14 amino acids.

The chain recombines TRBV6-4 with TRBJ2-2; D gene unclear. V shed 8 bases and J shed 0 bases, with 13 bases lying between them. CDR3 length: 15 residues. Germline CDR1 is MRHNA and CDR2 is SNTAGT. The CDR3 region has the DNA TGTGCCAGCGATCGGGCTCACGCGAACACCGGGGAGCTGTTTTTT. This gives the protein CASDRAHANTGELFF.

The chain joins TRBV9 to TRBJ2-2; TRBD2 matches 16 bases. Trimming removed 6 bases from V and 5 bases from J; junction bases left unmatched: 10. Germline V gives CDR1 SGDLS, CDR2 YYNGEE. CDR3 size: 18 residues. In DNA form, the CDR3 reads TGTGCCAGCAACAGGGGACTAGCGGGAGGGCTCGCGACCGGGGAGCTGTTTTTT. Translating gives CASNRGLAGGLATGELFF.

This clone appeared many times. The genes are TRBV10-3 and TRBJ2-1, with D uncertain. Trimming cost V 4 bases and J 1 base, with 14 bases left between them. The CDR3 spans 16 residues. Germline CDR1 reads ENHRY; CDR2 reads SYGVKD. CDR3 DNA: TGTGCCATCAGTGCTTTGACGGGCCCTTCCTACAATGAGCAGTTCTTC. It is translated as CAISALTGPSYNEQFF.

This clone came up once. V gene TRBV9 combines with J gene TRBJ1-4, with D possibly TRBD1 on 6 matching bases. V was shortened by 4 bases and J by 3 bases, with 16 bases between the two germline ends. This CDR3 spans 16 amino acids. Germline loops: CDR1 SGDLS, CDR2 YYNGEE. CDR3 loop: CASSRTVPGSNEKLFF. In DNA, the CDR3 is TGTGCCAGCAGCCGGACAGTCCCGGGGTCTAATGAAAAACTGTTTTTT.

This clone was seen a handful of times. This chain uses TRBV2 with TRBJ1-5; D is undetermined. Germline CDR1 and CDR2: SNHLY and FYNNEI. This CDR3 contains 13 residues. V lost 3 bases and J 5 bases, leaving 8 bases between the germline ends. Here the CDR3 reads CASSEGRDQPQHF. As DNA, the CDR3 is TGTGCCAGCAGTGAGGGGAGGGATCAGCCCCAGCATTTT. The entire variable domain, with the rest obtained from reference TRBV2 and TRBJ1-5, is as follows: EPEVTQTPSHQVTQMGQEVILRCVPISNHLYFYWYRQILGQKVEFLVSFYNNEISEKSEIFDDQFSVERPDGSNFTLKIRSTKLEDSAMYFCASSEGRDQPQHFGDGTRLSIL.

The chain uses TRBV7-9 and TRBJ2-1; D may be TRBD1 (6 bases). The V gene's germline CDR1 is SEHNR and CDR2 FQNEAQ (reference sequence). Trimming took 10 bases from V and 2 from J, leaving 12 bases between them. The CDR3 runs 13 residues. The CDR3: CATRDTPYNEQFF. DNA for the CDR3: TGTGCCACCCGGGACACTCCCTACAATGAGCAGTTCTTC.

DNA for the CDR3: TGTGCCAGCAGCTTTTTTCTCGACTTGGACAGACAAGAGACCCAGTACTTC. It codes for CASSFFLDLDRQETQYF. The genes are TRBV5-6 and TRBJ2-5, with D possibly matching TRBD1 (6 bases). V was pared by 2 bases and J by 2 bases, with 19 bases between. CDR1 and CDR2 (germline): SGHDT, YYEEEE. The CDR3 totals 17 residues. Filled out from reference TRBV5-6 and TRBJ2-5, the complete variable domain reads DAGVTQSPTHLIKTRGQQVTLRCSPKSGHDTVSWYQQALGQGPQFIFQYYEEEERQRGNFPDRFSGHQFPNYSSELNVNALLLGDSALYLCASSFFLDLDRQETQYFGPGTRLLVL.

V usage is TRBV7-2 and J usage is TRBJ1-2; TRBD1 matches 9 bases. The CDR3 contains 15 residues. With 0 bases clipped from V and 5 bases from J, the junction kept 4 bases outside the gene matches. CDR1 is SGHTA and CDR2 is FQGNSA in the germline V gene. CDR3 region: CASSLAGQGFYGYTF. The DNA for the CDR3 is TGTGCCAGCAGCTTAGCGGGACAGGGATTTTATGGCTACACCTTC. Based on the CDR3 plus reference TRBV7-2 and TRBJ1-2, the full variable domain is GAGVSQSPSNKVTEKGKDVELRCDPISGHTALYWYRQSLGQGLEFLIYFQGNSAPDKSGLPSDRFSAERTGGSVSTLTIQRTQQEDSAVYLCASSLAGQGFYGYTFGSGTRLTVV.

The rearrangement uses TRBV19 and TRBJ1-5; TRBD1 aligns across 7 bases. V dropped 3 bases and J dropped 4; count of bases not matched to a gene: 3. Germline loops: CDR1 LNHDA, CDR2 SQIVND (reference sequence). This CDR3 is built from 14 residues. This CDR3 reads CASSMGQLNQPQHF. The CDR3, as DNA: TGTGCCAGTAGTATGGGACAGCTTAATCAGCCCCAGCATTTT.